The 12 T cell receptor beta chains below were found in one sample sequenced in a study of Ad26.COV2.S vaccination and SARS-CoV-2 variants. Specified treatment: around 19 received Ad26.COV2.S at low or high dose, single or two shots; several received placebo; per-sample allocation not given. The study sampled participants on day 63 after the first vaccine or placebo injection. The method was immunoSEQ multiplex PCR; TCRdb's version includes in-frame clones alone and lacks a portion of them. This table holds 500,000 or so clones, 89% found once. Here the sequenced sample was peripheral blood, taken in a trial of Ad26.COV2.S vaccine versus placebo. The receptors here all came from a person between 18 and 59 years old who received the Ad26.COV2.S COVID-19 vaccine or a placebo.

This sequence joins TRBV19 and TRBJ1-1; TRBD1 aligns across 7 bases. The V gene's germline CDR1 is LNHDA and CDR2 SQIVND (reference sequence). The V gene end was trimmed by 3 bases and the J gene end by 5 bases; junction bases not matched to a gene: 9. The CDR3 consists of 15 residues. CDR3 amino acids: CASSIPTGVITEAFF. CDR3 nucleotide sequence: TGTGCCAGTAGTATTCCTACAGGGGTCATAACTGAAGCTTTCTTT.

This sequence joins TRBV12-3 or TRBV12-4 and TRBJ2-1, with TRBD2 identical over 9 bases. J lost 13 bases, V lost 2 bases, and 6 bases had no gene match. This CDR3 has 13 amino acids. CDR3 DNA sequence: TGTGCCAGCAGTTTACTAGCGGGATCCCCTCAGTTCTTC. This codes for CASSLLAGSPQFF.

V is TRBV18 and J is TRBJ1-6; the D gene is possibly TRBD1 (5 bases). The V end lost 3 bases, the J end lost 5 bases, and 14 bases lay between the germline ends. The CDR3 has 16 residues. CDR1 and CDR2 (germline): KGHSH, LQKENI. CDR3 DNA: TGTGCCAGCTCACCTACCGCCGGACAAAATAATTCACCCCTCCACTTT. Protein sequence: CASSPTAGQNNSPLHF.

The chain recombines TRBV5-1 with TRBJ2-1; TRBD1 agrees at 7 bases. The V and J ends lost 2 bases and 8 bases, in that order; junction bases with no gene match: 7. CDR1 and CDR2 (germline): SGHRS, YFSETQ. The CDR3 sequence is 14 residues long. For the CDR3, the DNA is TGCGCCAGCAGCTTAGGGCAGGGGGAAGATGAGCAGTTCTTC. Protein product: CASSLGQGEDEQFF.

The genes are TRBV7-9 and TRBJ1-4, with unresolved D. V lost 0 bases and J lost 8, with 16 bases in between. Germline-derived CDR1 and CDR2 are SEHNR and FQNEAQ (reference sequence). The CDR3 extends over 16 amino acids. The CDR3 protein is CASSLAVRGVGEKLFF. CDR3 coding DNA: TGTGCCAGCAGCTTAGCCGTTCGGGGTGTAGGAGAAAAACTGTTTTTT. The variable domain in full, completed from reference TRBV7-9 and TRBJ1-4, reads DTGVSQNPRHKITKRGQNVTFRCDPISEHNRLYWYRQTLGQGPEFLTYFQNEAQLEKSRLLSDRFSAERPKGSFSTLEIQRTEQGDSAMYLCASSLAVRGVGEKLFFGSGTQLSVL.

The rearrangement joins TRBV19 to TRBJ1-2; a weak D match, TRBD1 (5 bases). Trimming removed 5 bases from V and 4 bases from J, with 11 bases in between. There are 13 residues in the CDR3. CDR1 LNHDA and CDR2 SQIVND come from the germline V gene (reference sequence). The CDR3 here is CASSVGRIYGYTF. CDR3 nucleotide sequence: TGTGCCAGTAGTGTGGGACGGATCTATGGCTACACCTTC.

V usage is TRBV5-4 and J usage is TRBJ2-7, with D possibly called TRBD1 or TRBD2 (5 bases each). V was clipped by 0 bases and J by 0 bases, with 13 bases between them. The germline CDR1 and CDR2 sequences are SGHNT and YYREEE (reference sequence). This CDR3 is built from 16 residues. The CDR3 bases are TGTGCCAGCAGCTTGGACGGGACGGCGAGCTCCTACGAGCAGTACTTC. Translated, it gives CASSLDGTASSYEQYF.

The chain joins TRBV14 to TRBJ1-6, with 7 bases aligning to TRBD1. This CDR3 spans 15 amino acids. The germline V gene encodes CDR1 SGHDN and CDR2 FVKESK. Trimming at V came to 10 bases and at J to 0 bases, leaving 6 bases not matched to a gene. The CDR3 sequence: CATGRGSSYNSPLHF. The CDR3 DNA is TGTGCCACTGGCAGGGGGAGCTCCTATAATTCACCCCTCCACTTT. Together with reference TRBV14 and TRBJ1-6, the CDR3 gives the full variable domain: EAGVTQFPSHSVIEKGQTVTLRCDPISGHDNLYWYRRVMGKEIKFLLHFVKESKQDESGMPNNRFLAERTGGTYSTLKVQPAELEDSGVYFCATGRGSSYNSPLHFGNGTRLTVT.

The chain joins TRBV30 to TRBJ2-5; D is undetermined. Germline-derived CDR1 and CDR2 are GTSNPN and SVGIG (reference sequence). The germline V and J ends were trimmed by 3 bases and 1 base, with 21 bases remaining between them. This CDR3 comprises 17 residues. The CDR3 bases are TGTGCCTGGAGGGAGACATCACCAGACCGTATCCAAGAGACCCAGTACTTC. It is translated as CAWRETSPDRIQETQYF.

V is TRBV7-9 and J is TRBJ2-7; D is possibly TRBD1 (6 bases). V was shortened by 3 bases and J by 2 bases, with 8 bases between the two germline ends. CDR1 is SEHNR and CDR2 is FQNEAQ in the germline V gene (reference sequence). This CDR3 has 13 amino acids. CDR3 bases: TGTGCCAGCAGCTTTCCAGGGGCCTACGAGCAGTACTTC. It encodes CASSFPGAYEQYF.

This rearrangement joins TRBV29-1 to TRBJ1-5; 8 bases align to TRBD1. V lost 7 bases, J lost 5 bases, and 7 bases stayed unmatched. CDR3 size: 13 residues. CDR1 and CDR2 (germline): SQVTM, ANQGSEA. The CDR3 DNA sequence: TGCAGCGCTGGCACAGGGGGGGATCAGCCCCAGCATTTT. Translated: CSAGTGGDQPQHF. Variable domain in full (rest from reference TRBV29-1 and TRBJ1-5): SAVISQKPSRDICQRGTSLTIQCQVDSQVTMMFWYRQQPGQSLTLIATANQGSEATYESGFVIDKFPISRPNLTFSTLTVSNMSPEDSSIYLCSAGTGGDQPQHFGDGTRLSIL.

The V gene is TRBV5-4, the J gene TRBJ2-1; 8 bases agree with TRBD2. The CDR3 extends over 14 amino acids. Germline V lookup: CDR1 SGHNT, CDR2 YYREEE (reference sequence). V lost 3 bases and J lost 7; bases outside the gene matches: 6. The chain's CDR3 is CASSSQREWNEQFF. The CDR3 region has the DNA TGTGCCAGCAGCTCCCAGCGGGAGTGGAATGAGCAGTTCTTC.